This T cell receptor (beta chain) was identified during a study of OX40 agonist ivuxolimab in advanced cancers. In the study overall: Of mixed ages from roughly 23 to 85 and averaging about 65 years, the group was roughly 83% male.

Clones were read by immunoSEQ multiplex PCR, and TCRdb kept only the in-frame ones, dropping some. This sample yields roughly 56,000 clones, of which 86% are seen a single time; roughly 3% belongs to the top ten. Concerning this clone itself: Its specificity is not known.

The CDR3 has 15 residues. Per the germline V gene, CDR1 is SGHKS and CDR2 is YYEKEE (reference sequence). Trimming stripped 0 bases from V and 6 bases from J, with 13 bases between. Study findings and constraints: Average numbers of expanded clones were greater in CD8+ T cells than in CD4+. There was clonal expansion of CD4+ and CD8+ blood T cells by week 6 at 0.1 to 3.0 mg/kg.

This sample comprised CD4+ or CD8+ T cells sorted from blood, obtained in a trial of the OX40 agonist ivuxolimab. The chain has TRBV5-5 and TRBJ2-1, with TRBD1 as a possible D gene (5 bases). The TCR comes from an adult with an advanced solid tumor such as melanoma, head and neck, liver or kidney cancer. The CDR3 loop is CASSLEQGIRNEQFF. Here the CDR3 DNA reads TGTGCCAGCAGCTTGGAGCAGGGCATACGCAATGAGCAGTTCTTC.